These 25 T cell receptor beta chains came from one sample sequenced in a study of vaccination effects on CD4 cells after COVID-19. Before sequencing took place, the ViraFEST assay used viral peptide pools to expand antigen-specific CD4+ T cells. Following an approximately ten-day culture, CD4+ T cells were purified. According to PCR results, the person was infected with SARS-CoV-2 between March and December 2020. Their cognate antigens are unknown. Repertoires were generated with immunoSEQ multiplex PCR, while TCRdb's copy carries only in-frame clones and drops some. Of roughly 45,000 clones in the sample, around 79% are singletons; the top ten hold 29%. The sample in question was CD4+ T cells from PBMCs cultured with a peptide pool, obtained before COVID-19 vaccination. The receptor source for this set is a human donor who had a prior SARS-CoV-2 infection.

This clone was seen a single time. The chain links TRBV18 to TRBJ1-1; D might be TRBD1 (5 bases). From germline, CDR1 is KGHSH and CDR2 LQKENI. V was shortened by 1 base and J by 1 base, with 10 bases between the two germline ends. This CDR3 is 15 amino acids long. CDR3 nucleotides: TGTGCCAGCTCACCACAGGGGTTCGGGAACACTGAAGCTTTCTTT. Translation gives CASSPQGFGNTEAFF.

V usage is TRBV7-3 and J usage is TRBJ2-6; D not certain. The CDR3 runs to 15 residues. The germline gives CDR1 SGHTA, CDR2 FQGTGA. Trimming left V 3 bases short and J 4 bases short, with 10 bases between. The CDR3 nucleotides read TGTGCCAGCAGCTTCGGGCCGCGGGGGGCCAACGTCCTGACTTTC. Its protein is CASSFGPRGANVLTF.

The chain joins TRBV5-4 to TRBJ2-1, with D possibly TRBD1 on 6 matching bases. Germline assignment: CDR1 SGHNT and CDR2 YYREEE (reference sequence). The CDR3 covers 15 residues. V dropped 0 bases and J dropped 4 bases, with 11 bases sitting between them. The DNA for the CDR3 is TGTGCCAGCAGCTTGGAAGGGGGAGTATACAATGAGCAGTTCTTC. Amino acids: CASSLEGGVYNEQFF.

The chain recombines TRBV7-9 with TRBJ2-2, with D perhaps matching TRBD1 or TRBD2 (5 bases each). V lost 1 base to trimming and J lost 2 bases, with 14 bases between them. The germline gives CDR1 SEHNR, CDR2 FQNEAQ (reference sequence). The CDR3 covers 17 residues. The CDR3 protein is CASSLGWGIGNTGELFF. CDR3 DNA: TGTGCCAGCAGCTTAGGCTGGGGGATAGGTAACACCGGGGAGCTGTTTTTT.

V gene TRBV30 combines with J gene TRBJ1-3; no clear D. V dropped 4 bases and J dropped 1 base, with 11 bases sitting between them. CDR3 length: 14 residues. In germline, CDR1 is GTSNPN, CDR2 SVGIG (reference sequence). CDR3 in DNA: TGTGCCTGGATGGCAGGCGGTTCTGGAAACACCATATATTTT. Protein product: CAWMAGGSGNTIYF. The variable domain in full, with the rest retrieved from reference TRBV30 and TRBJ1-3, is SQTIHQWPATLVQPVGSPLSLECTVEGTSNPNLYWYRQAAGRGLQLLFYSVGIGQISSEVPQNLSASRPQDRQFILSSKKLLLSDSGFYLCAWMAGGSGNTIYFGEGSWLTVV.

The chain recombines TRBV29-1 with TRBJ2-7, with TRBD1 matching over 7 bases. V shed 4 bases and J 9 bases; nucleotides not matched to a gene: 6. The CDR3 extends over 11 amino acids. Germline CDR1 is SQVTM and CDR2 is ANQGSEA. The CDR3 loop is CSVGLTGAQYF. The CDR3 DNA reads TGCAGCGTTGGACTTACAGGGGCGCAGTACTTC.

The chain is built from TRBV7-2 and TRBJ2-7; D not certain. The CDR3 length is 13 residues. CDR1 and CDR2 (germline): SGHTA, FQGNSA. V gave up 5 bases and J gave up 2 bases, with 10 bases separating them. For the CDR3, the DNA is TGTGCCAGCAGCCCCGGACGGGCCTACGAGCAGTACTTC. Translating gives CASSPGRAYEQYF.

The chain carries TRBV30 and TRBJ2-7; D perhaps matches TRBD1 (6 bases). The CDR3 length is 12 residues. The germline V and J ends were trimmed by 5 bases and 4 bases, with 12 bases remaining between them. CDR1 and CDR2 (germline): GTSNPN, SVGIG (reference sequence). CDR3 protein: CAWGGQRYEQYF. CDR3 DNA sequence: TGTGCCTGGGGTGGACAGAGATACGAGCAGTACTTC.

This chain connects TRBV5-6 to TRBJ2-7, with D perhaps matching TRBD2 (5 bases). V lost 4 bases to trimming and J lost 7 bases, with 12 bases between them. CDR1 is SGHDT, CDR2 YYEEEE, per germline. The CDR3 is 12 residues long. In DNA form, the CDR3 reads TGTGCCAGCAGCCTATACCGGGGAGAGCAGTACTTC. It codes for CASSLYRGEQYF.

The chain has TRBV12-3 or TRBV12-4 and TRBJ1-4; D remains unclear. This CDR3 spans 13 amino acids. With 7 bases removed from V and 3 bases from J, the gap between germline ends came to 9 bases. CDR3: CASTLDPNEKLFF. The CDR3 nucleotides read TGTGCCAGCACGCTAGATCCTAATGAAAAACTGTTTTTT.

The chain links TRBV5-1 to TRBJ1-2; D might be TRBD1 (5 bases). Between the trimmed V and J ends, which lost 4 bases and 2 bases, there was a span of 21 bases. The CDR3 is made up of 17 amino acids. CDR1 and CDR2 from the germline V gene are SGHRS and YFSETQ. The CDR3 nucleotides read TGCGCCAGCAGCCCGAATAGGGGAGTCCTCGTAAACTATGGCTACACCTTC. Translating gives CASSPNRGVLVNYGYTF.

This clone turned up a few times. The chain joins TRBV9 to TRBJ1-1, with 7 positions matching TRBD1. The length of the CDR3 is 14 residues. The ends lost 0 bases at V and 5 bases at J; junction bases unmatched: 4. Per germline, CDR1 SGDLS and CDR2 YYNGEE. The CDR3 DNA reads as TGTGCCAGCAGCGTAGGAGTCAGGGGGACTGAAGCTTTCTTT. It codes for CASSVGVRGTEAFF.

The V and J genes are TRBV10-2 and TRBJ1-2; perhaps TRBD1 as D (6 bases). Germline lookup yields CDR1 WSHSY and CDR2 SAAADI. The ends were cut back, 2 bases at V and 2 bases at J, with 9 bases in the middle. CDR3 size: 14 residues. CDR3 protein: CASSERGNNYGYTF. The CDR3 DNA follows: TGCGCCAGCAGTGAGAGGGGGAACAACTATGGCTACACCTTC.

This chain joins TRBV30 and TRBJ2-1, with 9 bases identical to TRBD2. The ends lost 4 bases at V and 4 bases at J; junction bases unmatched: 8. The germline CDR1 and CDR2 sequences are GTSNPN and SVGIG (reference sequence). The CDR3 covers 15 residues. The CDR3 DNA sequence: TGTGCCTGGACAAGCGGGGGGACTCCGTACAATGAGCAGTTCTTC. This encodes CAWTSGGTPYNEQFF. Using reference TRBV30 and TRBJ2-1 for the parts outside the CDR3, the full variable domain is SQTIHQWPATLVQPVGSPLSLECTVEGTSNPNLYWYRQAAGRGLQLLFYSVGIGQISSEVPQNLSASRPQDRQFILSSKKLLLSDSGFYLCAWTSGGTPYNEQFFGPGTRLTVL.

The chain employs TRBV5-4 and TRBJ2-1; a weak D match, TRBD2 (6 bases). The CDR3 is made up of 16 amino acids. Germline CDR1 SGHNT, CDR2 YYREEE (reference sequence). V lost 0 bases, J lost 1 base, and 11 bases lay in between. The CDR3 loop is CASSLAKGTSYNEQFF. CDR3 DNA: TGTGCCAGCAGCTTGGCCAAGGGGACTTCCTACAATGAGCAGTTCTTC. The complete variable domain, with remaining parts taken from reference TRBV5-4 and TRBJ2-1, reads ETGVTQSPTHLIKTRGQQVTLRCSSQSGHNTVSWYQQALGQGPQFIFQYYREEENGRGNFPPRFSGLQFPNYSSELNVNALELDDSALYLCASSLAKGTSYNEQFFGPGTRLTVL.

This clone was counted a few times. V and J are TRBV19 and TRBJ1-6, with D possibly being TRBD1 (6 bases). The CDR3 loop spans 15 amino acids. Germline assignment: CDR1 LNHDA and CDR2 SQIVND (reference sequence). V was pared by 1 base and J by 10 bases, with 14 bases between. Written as DNA, the CDR3 is TGTGCCAGTAGTATAGCGCCTGGACAGACATCACCCCTCCACTTT. It encodes CASSIAPGQTSPLHF.

J is TRBJ2-3 and V is TRBV9; D gene uncertain. Germline CDR1 is SGDLS and CDR2 is YYNGEE. The CDR3 runs to 15 residues. V was cut by 4 bases and J by 1 base, with 13 bases left in between. CDR3 loop: CASSSSPIRTDTQYF. The CDR3 DNA sequence: TGTGCCAGCAGCTCAAGCCCGATACGCACAGATACGCAGTATTTT.

The rearrangement uses TRBV3-1 (or the pseudogene TRBV3-2) and TRBJ2-7; 7 nucleotides line up with TRBD1. J was trimmed by 2 bases and V by 4 bases; bases with no gene match: 8. CDR3 length: 15 amino acids. Germline CDR1 reads LGHDT; CDR2 reads YNNKEL (reference sequence). The CDR3 loop is CASSPRQGEAYEQYF. For the CDR3, the DNA is TGTGCCAGCAGCCCACGACAGGGCGAAGCCTACGAGCAGTACTTC.

The rearrangement links TRBV18 to TRBJ2-3, with a weak D call TRBD1 (5 bases). Germline CDR1 is KGHSH and CDR2 is LQKENI. CDR3 length equals 13 residues. V lost 3 bases to trimming and J lost 3 bases, with 7 bases between them. CDR3 sequence reads: CASSPTATDTQYF. CDR3 DNA: TGTGCCAGCTCACCGACAGCGACAGATACGCAGTATTTT.

J is TRBJ1-4 and V is TRBV7-9; D gene ambiguous. Germline V CDR1 and CDR2: SEHNR, FQNEAQ (reference sequence). Deletions cut 0 bases from V and 8 bases from J, with 7 bases between. The CDR3 is 13 residues long. The CDR3 loop is CASSLAVVEKLFF. The CDR3 coding sequence is TGTGCCAGCAGCTTAGCGGTTGTCGAAAAACTGTTTTTT.

This chain links TRBV18 with TRBJ1-3; TRBD1 is a possible D gene (5 bases). The CDR3 has 16 amino acids. V shed 2 bases and J shed 0 bases, with 11 bases lying between them. CDR1 is KGHSH, CDR2 LQKENI, per germline. The CDR3 coding sequence is TGTGCCAGCTCACCAACACAGGCTGACTCTGGAAACACCATATATTTT. Protein product: CASSPTQADSGNTIYF.

The chain couples TRBV5-1 to TRBJ1-1; D is uncertain. The CDR3 spans 16 residues. Per germline, CDR1 SGHRS and CDR2 YFSETQ. Trimming stripped 2 bases from V and 5 bases from J, with 19 bases between. DNA of the CDR3: TGCGCCAGCAGCTTCGGAACAGCAGGAGAACTTACTGAAGCTTTCTTT. Translation: CASSFGTAGELTEAFF.

The CDR3 sequence: CAISGPPPANEQFF. The CDR3, as DNA: TGTGCCATCAGTGGGCCACCCCCCGCCAATGAGCAGTTCTTC. The gene calls are TRBV10-3 and TRBJ2-1; D not resolved. Deletions cut 4 bases from V and 6 bases from J, with 13 bases between. The V gene's germline CDR1 is ENHRY and CDR2 SYGVKD. The CDR3 length is 14 residues.

This chain links TRBV5-5 with TRBJ2-1; D uncertain. The length of the CDR3 is 15 residues. Germline CDR1 reads SGHKS; CDR2 reads YYEKEE (reference sequence). Trimming stripped 2 bases from V and 0 bases from J, with 9 bases between. CDR3 residues: CASSFAGSSYNEQFF. The CDR3 bases are TGTGCCAGCAGCTTTGCCGGAAGCTCCTACAATGAGCAGTTCTTC.

CDR3 sequence: CASSLGPRQTGQGNEKLFF. The CDR3 nucleotides read TGTGCCAGCAGCTTAGGTCCCCGGCAAACGGGACAGGGGAATGAAAAACTGTTTTTT. This chain joins TRBV7-2 and TRBJ1-4; 10 bases fit TRBD1. Germline-derived CDR1 and CDR2 are SGHTA and FQGNSA. The CDR3 is made up of 19 amino acids. Unmatched junction bases numbered 13, after V lost 1 base and J lost 5 bases. Drawing the rest from reference TRBV7-2 and TRBJ1-4, the complete variable domain is GAGVSQSPSNKVTEKGKDVELRCDPISGHTALYWYRQSLGQGLEFLIYFQGNSAPDKSGLPSDRFSAERTGGSVSTLTIQRTQQEDSAVYLCASSLGPRQTGQGNEKLFFGSGTQLSVL.